This record concerns one T cell receptor beta chain sequence. Its antigen remains unidentified. These data come from a study of beta chain features in type 1 diabetes. About the research overall: All samples together contributed 90 million to 110 million sorted cells for examination.

Whole-study results and caveats: Type 1 diabetes patients showed a moderate but significant shortening of TCRB CDR3s in all four CD4+ subsets.

TCRB transcripts that were expressed got sequenced, as all of the isolated RNA had been reverse transcribed. Reads averaged approximately 970,000 for stem cell-like memory T cell samples. The repertoire was sequenced with immunoSEQ multiplex PCR; TCRdb's copy has only in-frame clones and lacks some. The table records 45,000 to 60,000 clones, roughly 45% of them present only once. The sequenced sample was stem cell memory CD4+ T cells from blood. The receptor was isolated from a man between 25 and 39 years old with type 1 diabetes.

CDR3: CASRDLRHQPQHF. In nucleotides, the CDR3 is TGTGCCAGCAGGGATTTGAGGCATCAGCCCCAGCATTTT. This chain links TRBV28 with TRBJ1-5; D is unresolved. Trimming removed 6 bases from V and 5 bases from J, with 11 bases in between. CDR1 is MDHEN and CDR2 is SYDVKM in the germline V gene. The CDR3 runs 13 residues. The complete variable domain, with remaining parts taken from reference TRBV28 and TRBJ1-5, reads DVKVTQSSRYLVKRTGEKVFLECVQDMDHENMFWYRQDPGLGLRLIYFSYDVKMKEKGDIPEGYSVSREKKERFSLILESASTNQTSMYLCASRDLRHQPQHFGDGTRLSIL.